Below, 17 T cell receptor beta chains from the same sample are listed, as sequenced in a study of cytomegalovirus exposure and HLA in healthy donors. PCR involved 60 Vbeta and 13 Jbeta primers. This table comes from immunoSEQ multiplex PCR, and its TCRdb copy is limited to in-frame clones, with some not included. The sample carries 150,000 to 200,000 clones, approximately 78% recorded once. Sample: PBMCs. The source of these receptors is a woman under 30 in good health and CMV-seronegative.

This sequence joins TRBV5-1 and TRBJ2-3; 16 bases line up with TRBD2. J was trimmed by 2 bases and V by 6 bases; bases with no gene match: 6. The germline V gene has CDR1 SGHRS and CDR2 YFSETQ. The CDR3 length is 17 residues. The CDR3 reads CASTQGLAGGNTDTQYF. The CDR3, as DNA: TGCGCCAGCACCCAGGGACTAGCGGGAGGGAACACAGATACGCAGTATTTT.

A few counts support this clone. The chain links TRBV11-2 to TRBJ2-7; 7 bases line up with TRBD1. Germline lookup yields CDR1 SGHAT and CDR2 FQNNGV. V shed 2 bases and J 5 bases; nucleotides not matched to a gene: 9. The CDR3 loop spans 15 amino acids. CDR3 bases: TGTGCCAGCAGCTTAAACCCACAGGGGCCAAACGAGCAGTACTTC. Amino acid sequence: CASSLNPQGPNEQYF.

This chain uses TRBV19 with TRBJ1-1; D is perhaps TRBD1 (5 bases). The CDR3 runs to 12 residues. V was pared by 3 bases and J by 6 bases, with 8 bases between. CDR1 is LNHDA, CDR2 SQIVND, per germline (reference sequence). The CDR3 DNA reads TGTGCCAGTAGTATCAGGGCTGCTGAAGCTTTCTTT. It translates to CASSIRAAEAFF.

The chain joins TRBV30 to TRBJ2-3; TRBD1 matches 8 bases. Looked up from germline, CDR1 is GTSNPN and CDR2 is SVGIG (reference sequence). V was pared by 4 bases and J by 8 bases, with 8 bases of the junction left unmatched. This CDR3 is built from 13 residues. CDR3 protein: CAWTGRGQSTQYF. The CDR3 DNA follows: TGTGCCTGGACTGGCAGGGGGCAGAGTACGCAGTATTTT. The full variable domain, with the rest looked up from reference TRBV30 and TRBJ2-3, is SQTIHQWPATLVQPVGSPLSLECTVEGTSNPNLYWYRQAAGRGLQLLFYSVGIGQISSEVPQNLSASRPQDRQFILSSKKLLLSDSGFYLCAWTGRGQSTQYFGPGTRLTVL.

The rearrangement joins TRBV19 to TRBJ2-5; 7 nucleotides match TRBD2. Germline CDR1 is LNHDA and CDR2 is SQIVND (reference sequence). V shed 3 bases, J shed 5 bases, and the junction held 12 bases outside the gene matches. The CDR3 sequence is 16 residues long. The CDR3 reads CASSIQGRGSRETQYF. The CDR3 coding sequence is TGTGCCAGTAGTATCCAGGGTCGCGGGAGCCGGGAGACCCAGTACTTC.

This clone was counted a few times. The V and J genes are TRBV2 and TRBJ2-2; maybe TRBD1 (5 bases). CDR1 is SNHLY and CDR2 is FYNNEI in the germline V gene. Trimming took 0 bases from V and 5 from J, leaving 16 bases between them. The CDR3 loop spans 17 amino acids. The CDR3: CASSEAQGPWSTGELFF. DNA for the CDR3: TGTGCCAGCAGTGAAGCGCAGGGTCCCTGGAGTACCGGGGAGCTGTTTTTT.

The CDR3 coding sequence is TGTGCCAGCAGTGCCTCGGTAGGACTAGCGGGAGATAATGAGCAGTTCTTC. This translates into CASSASVGLAGDNEQFF. This chain connects TRBV6-1 to TRBJ2-1; 13 bases line up with TRBD2. The V and J ends lost 4 bases and 7 bases, in that order; junction bases with no gene match: 10. Germline CDR1 MNHNS, CDR2 SASEGT. CDR3 length: 17 amino acids.

The chain has TRBV11-3 and TRBJ2-5; D might be TRBD1 (5 bases). The CDR3 runs to 14 residues. The ends were cut back, 5 bases at V and 2 bases at J, with 12 bases in the middle. Looked up from germline, CDR1 is SGHNT and CDR2 is YENEEA. CDR3 in amino acids: CASSRRTTQETQYF. The CDR3 DNA follows: TGTGCCAGCAGCCGAAGGACAACTCAAGAGACCCAGTACTTC.

A note on this clone: Germline is not matched at one junction end, which may reflect a read error. The chain combines TRBV6-1 with TRBJ1-1, with D uncertain. This CDR3 has 11 amino acids. Germline V CDR1 and CDR2: MNHNS, SASEGT. The CDR3 nucleotides are TGTGCCAGCAGTCGAAACAAAGACTCGCTCTTT. Encoded protein: CASSRNKDSLF.

The rearrangement links TRBV11-1 to TRBJ2-1; 12 bases agree with TRBD2. V was clipped by 5 bases and J by 7 bases; unmatched bases: 6. The germline V gene encodes CDR1 SGHAT and CDR2 FQDESV (reference sequence). The CDR3 has 15 residues. CDR3 sequence: CASSRLAGAPNEQFF. CDR3 in DNA: TGTGCCAGCAGCCGACTAGCGGGGGCCCCAAATGAGCAGTTCTTC.

The gene calls are TRBV27 and TRBJ2-7, with D possibly TRBD2 on 7 matching bases. The CDR3 totals 14 residues. Trimming cost V 3 bases and J 2 bases, with 11 bases left between them. Germline CDR1 reads MNHEY; CDR2 reads SMNVEV (reference sequence). The CDR3 DNA is TGTGCCAGCAGTTTTCGGGGGGCCACCTACGAGCAGTACTTC. It encodes CASSFRGATYEQYF.

The chain is built from TRBV10-3 and TRBJ2-7, with D perhaps matching TRBD1 (6 bases). The CDR3 has 16 residues. Germline loops: CDR1 ENHRY, CDR2 SYGVKD. V lost 3 bases, J lost 2 bases, and 17 bases lay in between. The CDR3 nucleotides read TGTGCCATCAGTGATTCTAACGCAGCAGGGGCCTACGAGCAGTACTTC. The encoded protein is CAISDSNAAGAYEQYF.

The chain combines TRBV28 with TRBJ2-7, with TRBD2 identical over 11 bases. Losses at the gene ends were 4 bases for V and 0 bases for J; bases not matched to a gene: 5. Looked up from germline, CDR1 is MDHEN and CDR2 is SYDVKM. The CDR3 runs 16 residues. The CDR3 bases are TGTGCCAGCAGTTCAATAACTAGCGGGAGCTCCTACGAGCAGTACTTC. This codes for CASSSITSGSSYEQYF.

J is TRBJ2-7 and V is TRBV1; TRBD1, as called in the table, went unchecked against the DNA. TRBV1 counts as a pseudogene. The length of the CDR3 is 19 residues. For the CDR3, the DNA is TGCACCAGCAGCCAAGACCCAATTTACAGTTTGACAGTTAACTACGAGCAGTACTTC. Protein: CTSSQDPIYSLTVNYEQYF.

This chain connects TRBV4-3 to TRBJ2-7; no clear D. Germline CDR1 reads LGHNA; CDR2 reads YSLEER. Trimming pared 1 base from V and 0 bases from J, leaving 10 bases between. This CDR3 comprises 15 residues. CDR3 sequence reads: CASSQARASSYEQYF. The CDR3 nucleotides are TGCGCCAGCAGCCAAGCGCGTGCGAGCTCCTACGAGCAGTACTTC.

As for this clone: The junction shows a germline mismatch at one end, possibly a read error. The same CDR3 also results from other DNA sequences found in this sample. V usage is TRBV7-6 and J usage is TRBJ2-5; 12 nucleotides align to TRBD2. The tail of the sequence fits TRBJ2-7 better, so the J call may be wrong. The CDR3 covers 14 residues. Germline V gene sequence: CDR1 SGHVS, CDR2 FNYEAQ. CDR3 sequence: CASSLAGGPYEQYF. The CDR3 region has the DNA TGTGCCAGCAGCCTAGCGGGAGGGCCCTACGAGCAGTACTTC.

V usage is TRBV2 and J usage is TRBJ2-1, with 12 positions matching TRBD1. With V trimmed by 6 bases and J by 8 bases, 5 bases remained unmatched. The V gene's germline CDR1 is SNHLY and CDR2 FYNNEI. This CDR3 is 14 amino acids long. CDR3 amino acids: CASSPGQGAYEQFF. The CDR3 DNA reads as TGTGCCAGCAGCCCGGGACAGGGGGCCTATGAGCAGTTCTTC. The variable domain in full, with the rest retrieved from reference TRBV2 and TRBJ2-1, is EPEVTQTPSHQVTQMGQEVILRCVPISNHLYFYWYRQILGQKVEFLVSFYNNEISEKSEIFDDQFSVERPDGSNFTLKIRSTKLEDSAMYFCASSPGQGAYEQFFGPGTRLTVL.